This T cell receptor (beta chain) was sequenced in a study of shared clonotypes between healthy human individuals. This CDR3 comprises 14 residues. With 4 bases removed from V and 7 bases from J, the gap between germline ends came to 13 bases. Germline lookup yields CDR1 LNHDA and CDR2 SQIVND (reference sequence). Notes on the study in general: The generation probabilities recorded for non-shared clonotypes fell below those of clonotypes shared by all four donors. As a rule, naive subsets had a larger estimated richness than memory subsets. Owing to a small donor count, the genetic and exposure-history diversity represented was limited.

Only a few counts were recorded for this clone. Its antigen is still unknown. This table comes from immunoSEQ multiplex PCR, and its TCRdb copy is limited to in-frame clones, with some not included. The sample records 190,000 or so clones, 65% to 80% being singletons. This TCR derives from a man in his thirties or forties in good health. Sequencing was done on a sample of memory CD4+ T cells sorted from blood. This sample's subset: CD45RA-negative fraction. The gene calls are TRBV19 and TRBJ2-2; D gene uncertain. The CDR3: CASSTIYPVGELFF. In DNA, the CDR3 is TGTGCCAGTAGTACTATCTACCCAGTCGGGGAGCTGTTTTTT.